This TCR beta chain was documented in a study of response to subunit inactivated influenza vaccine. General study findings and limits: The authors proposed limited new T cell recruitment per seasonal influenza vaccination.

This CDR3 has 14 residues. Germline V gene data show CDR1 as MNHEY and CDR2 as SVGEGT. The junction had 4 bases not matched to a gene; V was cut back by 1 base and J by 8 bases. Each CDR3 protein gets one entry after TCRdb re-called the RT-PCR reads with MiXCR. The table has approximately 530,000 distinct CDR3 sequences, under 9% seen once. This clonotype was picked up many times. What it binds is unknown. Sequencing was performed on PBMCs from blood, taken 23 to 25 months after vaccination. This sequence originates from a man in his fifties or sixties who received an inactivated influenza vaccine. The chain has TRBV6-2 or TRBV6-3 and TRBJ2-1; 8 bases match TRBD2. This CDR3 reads CASSYWAGGDEQFF. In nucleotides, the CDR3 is TGTGCCAGCAGTTACTGGGCGGGGGGCGATGAGCAGTTCTTC.